The entry that follows covers one T cell receptor beta chain sequence. The assay was immunoSEQ multiplex PCR, and TCRdb's table has in-frame clones only and misses some. The sample holds some 23,000 clones; around 80% are singletons and the top ten take 3.8%. The data belong to a study of somatic mutations in cytotoxic T cells in rheumatoid arthritis. Study details: Some V beta antibody-stained T-cell populations were flow-sorted at nearly 100% purity, including V beta1+ cells sequenced for TCRB.

From germline, CDR1 is SGHRS and CDR2 YFSETQ. This CDR3 is built from 15 residues. V was cut by 0 bases and J by 0 bases, with 10 bases left in between. Sample: CD8+ T cells sorted from blood. The clonotype originates from an adult with rheumatoid arthritis. The gene calls are TRBV5-1 and TRBJ2-7; D possibly corresponds to TRBD2 (6 bases). The CDR3 region is CASSLAGGSSYEQYF. The CDR3 nucleotides are TGCGCCAGCAGCTTGGCCGGAGGGAGCTCCTACGAGCAGTACTTC. The whole variable domain, remainder taken from reference TRBV5-1 and TRBJ2-7, is KAGVTQTPRYLIKTRGQQVTLSCSPISGHRSVSWYQQTPGQGLQFLFEYFSETQRNKGNFPGRFSGRQFSNSRSEMNVSTLELGDSALYLCASSLAGGSSYEQYFGPGTRLTVT.